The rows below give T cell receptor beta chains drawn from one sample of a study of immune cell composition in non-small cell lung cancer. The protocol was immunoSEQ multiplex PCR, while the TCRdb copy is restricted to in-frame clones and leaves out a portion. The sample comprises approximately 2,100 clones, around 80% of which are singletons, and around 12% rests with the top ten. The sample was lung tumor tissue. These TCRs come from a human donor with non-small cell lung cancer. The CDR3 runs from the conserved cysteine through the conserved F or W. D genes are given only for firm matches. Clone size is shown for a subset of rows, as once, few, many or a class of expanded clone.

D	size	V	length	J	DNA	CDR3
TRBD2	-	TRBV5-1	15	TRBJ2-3	TGCGCCAGCAGCTTCGGTAGCGGGAGCACAGATACGCAGTATTTT	CASSFGSGSTDTQYF
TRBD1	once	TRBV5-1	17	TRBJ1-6	TGCGCCAGCAGCAACGACAGGGCGTCCCTTTATAATTCACCCCTCCACTTT	CASSNDRASLYNSPLHF
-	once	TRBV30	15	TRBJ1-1	TGTGCCTGGAGCACAGAGCCCGGGGAAGGCACTGAAGCTTTCTTT	CAWSTEPGEGTEAFF
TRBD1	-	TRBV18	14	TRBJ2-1	TGTGCCAGCTCATCGGGGACAGGGGGCGATGAGCAGTTCTTC	CASSSGTGGDEQFF
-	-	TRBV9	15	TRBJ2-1	TGTGCCAGCAGCGTAGAACGGACAACGATAAATGAGCAGTTCTTC	CASSVERTTINEQFF
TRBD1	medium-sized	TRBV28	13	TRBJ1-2	TGTGCCACCATGGGACAGGGGGCCGGTGGCTACACCTTC	CATMGQGAGGYTF
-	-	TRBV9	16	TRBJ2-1	TGTGCCAGCAGCGCCTCCCTCGTCAGCTCCTACAATGAGCAGTTCTTC	CASSASLVSSYNEQFF
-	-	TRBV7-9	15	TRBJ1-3	TGTGCCAGCAAACCGGAGGGGCTCTCTGGAAACACCATATATTTT	CASKPEGLSGNTIYF
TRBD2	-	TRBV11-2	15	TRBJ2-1	TGTGCCAGCAGCTGGACTAGCGGGTCCTACAATGAGCAGTTCTTC	CASSWTSGSYNEQFF
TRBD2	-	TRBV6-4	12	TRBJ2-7	TGTGCCAGCAGTGGGACTAGCTACGAGCAGTACTTC	CASSGTSYEQYF
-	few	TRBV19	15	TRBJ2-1	TGTGCCAGTAGTATTCCGGGACTTTTAAGGAATGAGCAGTTCTTC	CASSIPGLLRNEQFF
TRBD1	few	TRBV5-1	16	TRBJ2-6	TGCGCCAGCAGCCCCGGGACAGGGGTATCTCTAAACGTCCTGACTTTC	CASSPGTGVSLNVLTF
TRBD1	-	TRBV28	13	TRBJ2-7	TGTGCCAGCAGCCTTGTACCTCGGACAGGGGAGTACTTC	CASSLVPRTGEYF
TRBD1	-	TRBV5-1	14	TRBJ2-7	TGCGCCAGCAGCGGATGGACAGGGCCCTACGAGCAGTACTTC	CASSGWTGPYEQYF
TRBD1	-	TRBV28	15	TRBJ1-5	TGTGCCAGCAGAAACCGGGACAGAGGCAATCAGCCCCAGCATTTT	CASRNRDRGNQPQHF
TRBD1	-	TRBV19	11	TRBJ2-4	TGTGCCACCGGGACAGGGACTCTACGGTACTTC	CATGTGTLRYF
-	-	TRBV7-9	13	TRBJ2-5	TGTGCCAGCAGCTTAGGGGCTGAAGAGACCCAGTACTTC	CASSLGAEETQYF
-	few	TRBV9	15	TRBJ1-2	TGTGCCAGCAGAAACCGCGGGACGGCTAACTATGGCTACACCTTC	CASRNRGTANYGYTF
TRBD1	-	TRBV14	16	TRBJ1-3	TGTGCCAGCAGCCAGGAACCGACAGGGTTCGGAAACACCATATATTTT	CASSQEPTGFGNTIYF
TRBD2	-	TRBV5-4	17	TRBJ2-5	TGTGCCAGCAGCCTCCTCGGAGGTAGCGGGAGGACGGAGACCCAGTACTTC	CASSLLGGSGRTETQYF
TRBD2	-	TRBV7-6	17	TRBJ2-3	TGTGCCAGCAGCTTAGCAATGGCGGGAGGTGGCACAGATACGCAGTATTTT	CASSLAMAGGGTDTQYF
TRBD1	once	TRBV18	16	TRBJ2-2	TGTGCCAGCTCACACCGGACAGGGGCGCTGGGCGGGGAGCTGTTTTTT	CASSHRTGALGGELFF
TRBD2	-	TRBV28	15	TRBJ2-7	TGTGCCAGCAGACCGACCGGGACTAGCGGGGGCGAGCAGTACTTC	CASRPTGTSGGEQYF
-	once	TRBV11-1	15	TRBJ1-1	TGTGCCAGCAGCTTAGGCTGGGGGCGGAACACTGAAGCTTTCTTT	CASSLGWGRNTEAFF
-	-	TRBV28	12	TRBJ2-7	TGTGCCAGCAGTTTTGGGACTTGGGAGCAGTACTTC	CASSFGTWEQYF
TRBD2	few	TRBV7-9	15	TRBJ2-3	TGTGCCAGCACCTCTCCTAGCGGACCCACAGATACGCAGTATTTT	CASTSPSGPTDTQYF
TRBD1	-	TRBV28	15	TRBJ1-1	TGTGCCAGCAGCCCGCCGGGGACAGGGGGGCCTGAAGCTTTCTTT	CASSPPGTGGPEAFF
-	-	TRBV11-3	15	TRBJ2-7	TGTGCCAGCAGCTTAGGCGGGCTAGCGAGCCACGAGCAGTACTTC	CASSLGGLASHEQYF
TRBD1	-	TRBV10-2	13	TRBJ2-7	TGCGCCAGCTGTCGGGACAGGGGTTACGAGCAGTACTTC	CASCRDRGYEQYF
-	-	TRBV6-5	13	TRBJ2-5	TGTGCCAGCAAAGAGGCGTACCAAGAGACCCAGTACTTC	CASKEAYQETQYF
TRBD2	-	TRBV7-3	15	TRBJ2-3	TGTGCCAGCAGCTTAGGCGGGAGAGGGGCAGATACGCAGTATTTT	CASSLGGRGADTQYF
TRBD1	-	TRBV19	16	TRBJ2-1	TGTGCCAGTAGCCTTGACGGACAGGGGGTTTACAATGAGCAGTTCTTC	CASSLDGQGVYNEQFF
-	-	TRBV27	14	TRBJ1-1	TGTGCCAGCAGTTTTTCGGGATTTAACACTGAAGCTTTCTTT	CASSFSGFNTEAFF
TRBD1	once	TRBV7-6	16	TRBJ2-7	TGTGCCAGCAGCGAAAGACCGGGACAGGGATACCACGAGCAGTACTTC	CASSERPGQGYHEQYF
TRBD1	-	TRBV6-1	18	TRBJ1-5	TGTGCCAGCAGTGAAGGGACAGGGGGCCCTTTTAGCAATCAGCCCCAGCATTTT	CASSEGTGGPFSNQPQHF
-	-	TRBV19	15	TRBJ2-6	TGTGCCAGTACCCCGGGGATCTCTGGGGCCAACGTCCTGACTTTC	CASTPGISGANVLTF
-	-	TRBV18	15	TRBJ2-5	TGTGCCAGCTCACCCACGGGGGTTCTGGGAGAGACCCAGTACTTC	CASSPTGVLGETQYF
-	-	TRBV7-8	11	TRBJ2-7	TGTGCCAGCAGCTTAAGAGGAGAGCAGTACTTC	CASSLRGEQYF
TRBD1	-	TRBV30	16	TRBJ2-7	TGTGCCTGGAGGTTAGACAGGGGCCCTTTCTCCTACGAGCAGTACTTC	CAWRLDRGPFSYEQYF
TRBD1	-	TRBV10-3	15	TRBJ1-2	TGTGCCATCACCTTCGGTGTGACAGGGGACTATGGCTACACCTTC	CAITFGVTGDYGYTF
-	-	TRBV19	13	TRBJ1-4	TGTGCCGCGTCAGGACACAGAAATGAAAAACTGTTTTTT	CAASGHRNEKLFF
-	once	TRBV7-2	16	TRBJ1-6	TGTGCCAGCAGCTTAAGGCAGGCCCGTTATAATTCACCCCTCCACTTT	CASSLRQARYNSPLHF
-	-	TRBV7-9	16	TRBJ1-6	TGTGCCAGCAGCTTTGAAGGGGCCTTTACGAATTCACCCCTCCACTTT	CASSFEGAFTNSPLHF
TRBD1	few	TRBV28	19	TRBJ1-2	TGTGCCAGCAGTTCCTCTAGTGTCGGACAGGGTGGCAGGAACTATGGCTACACCTTC	CASSSSSVGQGGRNYGYTF
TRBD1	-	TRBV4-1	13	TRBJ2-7	TGCGCCAGCAGCCACATGGGACAGAACGAGCAGTACTTC	CASSHMGQNEQYF
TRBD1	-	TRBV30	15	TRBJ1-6	TGTGCCTGGATAGGAGGAGCAGGGGGGAGTTCACCCCTCCACTTT	CAWIGGAGGSSPLHF
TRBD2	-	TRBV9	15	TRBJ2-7	TGTGCCAGCAGCGCCCTAGGACTAGCGGGAGACGAGCAGTACTTC	CASSALGLAGDEQYF
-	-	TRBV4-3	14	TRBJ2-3	TGCGCCAGCAGCCTTATCGGGGAGGCAGATACGCAGTATTTT	CASSLIGEADTQYF
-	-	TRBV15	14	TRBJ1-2	TGTGCCACCAGCAGAGGGGGGCCCCCGGGGGGCTACACCTTC	CATSRGGPPGGYTF
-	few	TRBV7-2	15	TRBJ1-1	TGTGCCAGCAGCTTACAGGGAGGCATGAACACTGAAGCTTTCTTT	CASSLQGGMNTEAFF
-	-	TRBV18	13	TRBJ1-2	TGTGCCAGCTCACCACCTATAGTCTATGGCTACACCTTC	CASSPPIVYGYTF
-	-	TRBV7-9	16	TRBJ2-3	TGTGCCAGCAGACGAGAGGGCGGGACTAGCACAGATACGCAGTATTTT	CASRREGGTSTDTQYF